This T cell receptor (beta chain) was captured in a study of T cells in localized non-small cell lung cancer. Whole-study findings and limits: Uninvolved neighboring lung showed the greatest T cell clonality, exceeding tumor. In adjacent lung appeared a median 57 of the top 100 tumor clones.

The germline V and J ends were trimmed by 1 base and 5 bases, with 9 bases remaining between them. The CDR3 spans 13 residues. CDR1 and CDR2 (germline): LNHDA, SQIVND (reference sequence). The method was immunoSEQ multiplex PCR; TCRdb's version includes in-frame clones alone and lacks a portion of them. Of roughly 72,000 clones in the sample, 75% to 85% were seen once. Points on this clone: Its antigen is still unknown.

The chain uses TRBV19 and TRBJ2-7; D unresolved. This TCR was sampled from an older female donor with stage I lung adenocarcinoma. This specimen consisted of peripheral blood, obtained before any cancer treatment. DNA of the CDR3: TGTGCCAGTAGTATAGGGGCAGGCAACGAGCAGTACTTC. Translated: CASSIGAGNEQYF.